These 18 T cell receptor beta chains were sequenced from one sample in a study of blood T cell repertoires in COVID-19. Some clones are missing from TCRdb's copy, which holds only in-frame ones; the method was immunoSEQ multiplex PCR. The sample has tens of thousands of clones, 65% to 85% seen once. The sequenced material came from peripheral blood. These receptors originate from a woman aged 55-70 years with acute or convalescent COVID-19.

The chain links TRBV3-1 (or the pseudogene TRBV3-2) to TRBJ2-2, with 10 bases identical to TRBD2. Trimming took 4 bases from V and 4 from J; bases not matched to a gene: 3. Germline values: CDR1 LGHDT, CDR2 YNNKEL (reference sequence). The CDR3 contains 15 residues. CDR3 amino acids: CASSRASGGTGELFF. In DNA form, the CDR3 reads TGTGCCAGCAGCCGGGCTAGCGGGGGCACCGGGGAGCTGTTTTTT.

CDR3 DNA sequence: TGTGCCAGCAGCCAAGATATGGCGGGGGTTACCGGGGAGCTGTTTTTT. It codes for CASSQDMAGVTGELFF. The V call is TRBV4-2, the J call TRBJ2-2, with 7 bases matching TRBD2. The CDR3 runs to 16 residues. J was trimmed by 5 bases and V by 0 bases; bases with no gene match: 6. Per the germline V gene, CDR1 is LGHNA and CDR2 is YNFKEQ.

V and J are TRBV3-1 (or the pseudogene TRBV3-2) and TRBJ2-3, with D possibly TRBD2 on 6 matching bases. CDR3 length: 15 residues. CDR1 and CDR2 from the germline V gene are LGHDT and YNNKEL (reference sequence). Trimming took 4 bases from V and 2 from J, leaving 13 bases between them. The chain's CDR3 is CASSPRGTYTDTQYF. The CDR3 nucleotides read TGTGCCAGCAGCCCCCGGGGGACCTACACAGATACGCAGTATTTT.

The genes are TRBV14 and TRBJ1-5; no reliable D call. The germline V and J ends were trimmed by 1 base and 4 bases, with 5 bases remaining between them. The CDR3 loop spans 13 amino acids. The germline gives CDR1 SGHDN, CDR2 FVKESK. The CDR3: CASSQAPNQPQHF. In nucleotides, the CDR3 is TGTGCCAGCAGCCAAGCCCCTAATCAGCCCCAGCATTTT.

The CDR3 DNA reads TGCAGCGTACTCCCAGGGTCCACTGAAGCTTTCTTT. It yields the protein CSVLPGSTEAFF. The rearrangement joins TRBV29-1 to TRBJ1-1, with D tentatively TRBD1 (5 bases). The CDR3 is 12 residues long. Germline CDR1 SQVTM, CDR2 ANQGSEA. Trimming left V 6 bases short and J 4 bases short, with 12 bases between.

This clone was detected only a few times. The chain joins TRBV11-2 to TRBJ1-2; 8 bases match TRBD1. J was trimmed by 6 bases and V by 5 bases; bases with no gene match: 11. Per germline, CDR1 SGHAT and CDR2 FQNNGV. The CDR3 length is 15 residues. The CDR3 DNA reads as TGTGCCAGCAGCCGGGGACAGGCAGCCCTGGATGGCTACACCTTC. Translated, it gives CASSRGQAALDGYTF.

V usage is TRBV5-1 and J usage is TRBJ2-1; 11 nucleotides match TRBD2. From germline, CDR1 is SGHRS and CDR2 YFSETQ. This CDR3 is built from 16 residues. The V gene end was trimmed by 0 bases and the J gene end by 8 bases; junction bases not matched to a gene: 7. The CDR3 region is CASSLALAGDNDEQFF. The CDR3 DNA is TGCGCCAGCAGCTTGGCACTAGCGGGGGATAACGATGAGCAGTTCTTC.

This chain joins TRBV30 and TRBJ2-7, with D perhaps matching TRBD2 (6 bases). V was pared by 2 bases and J by 4 bases, with 9 bases between. Per germline, CDR1 GTSNPN and CDR2 SVGIG (reference sequence). This CDR3 spans 12 amino acids. The CDR3 region has the DNA TGTGCCTGGAGTCTGGGACTTTACGAGCAGTACTTC. Its translation is CAWSLGLYEQYF.

J is TRBJ2-7 and V is TRBV3-1 (or the pseudogene TRBV3-2); 13 positions match TRBD2. Germline V CDR1 and CDR2: LGHDT, YNNKEL (reference sequence). The CDR3 spans 20 residues. V shed 4 bases, J shed 2 bases, and the junction held 17 bases outside the gene matches. In DNA form, the CDR3 reads TGTGCCAGCAGCCTCCGGGACGCCTGGACTAGCGGGGGCGCTCCCTACGAGCAGTACTTC. Translation gives CASSLRDAWTSGGAPYEQYF.

The chain recombines TRBV5-6 with TRBJ2-3; D call uncertain. V lost 0 bases, J lost 1 base, and 12 bases lay in between. CDR3 length: 16 residues. Looked up from germline, CDR1 is SGHDT and CDR2 is YYEEEE. The CDR3: CASSLGTVFGTDTQYF. The CDR3 nucleotides read TGTGCCAGCAGCTTGGGCACAGTCTTTGGCACAGATACGCAGTATTTT.

V usage is TRBV6-5 and J usage is TRBJ2-7; D may be TRBD1 (5 bases). V was pared by 7 bases and J by 2 bases, with 18 bases between. The CDR3 loop spans 15 amino acids. Germline V gives CDR1 MNHEY, CDR2 SVGAGI. The CDR3, as DNA: TGTGCCAGCACTCGAATGGACACGCTTACCTACGAGCAGTACTTC. Its translation: CASTRMDTLTYEQYF.

This clone has more than one count but fewer than ten. This chain joins TRBV5-1 and TRBJ1-1, with D unresolved. Germline V gene lookup returns CDR1 SGHRS and CDR2 YFSETQ. V was pared by 0 bases and J by 0 bases, with 12 bases between. CDR3 length: 16 residues. DNA for the CDR3: TGCGCCAGCAGCTTGGTCGCCAGTTCCATGAACACTGAAGCTTTCTTT. Protein: CASSLVASSMNTEAFF.

The genes are TRBV2 and TRBJ1-1; 8 bases align to TRBD1. The CDR3 is 14 amino acids. CDR1 SNHLY and CDR2 FYNNEI come from the germline V gene. The V gene end was trimmed by 7 bases and the J gene end by 0 bases; junction bases not matched to a gene: 4. The CDR3 DNA reads as TGTGCCAGCATTGACAGGGGACTGAACACTGAAGCTTTCTTT. It yields the protein CASIDRGLNTEAFF.

The genes are TRBV5-1 and TRBJ2-5; D is perhaps TRBD2 (6 bases). Germline CDR1 SGHRS, CDR2 YFSETQ. CDR3 length: 16 amino acids. The V end lost 4 bases, the J end lost 5 bases, and 21 bases lay between the germline ends. The CDR3: CASSAGPLGAGETQYF. The CDR3 bases are TGCGCCAGCAGCGCGGGACCCCTAGGGGCCGGGGAGACCCAGTACTTC.

V and J are TRBV2 and TRBJ1-1, with a tentative D call TRBD1 (5 bases). Deletions cut 6 bases from V and 3 bases from J, with 11 bases between. From germline, CDR1 is SNHLY and CDR2 FYNNEI. The CDR3 loop spans 13 amino acids. Here the CDR3 DNA reads TGTGCCAGCAGAGGGGAAGAGGACACTGAAGCTTTCTTT. Translating it yields CASRGEEDTEAFF.

The rearrangement joins TRBV3-1 (or the pseudogene TRBV3-2) to TRBJ2-4; 7 bases match TRBD2. J was trimmed by 7 bases and V by 3 bases; bases with no gene match: 12. This CDR3 is 16 amino acids long. Germline lookup yields CDR1 LGHDT and CDR2 YNNKEL (reference sequence). The CDR3 is CASSQARQRGRNIQYF. The CDR3 coding sequence is TGTGCCAGCAGCCAGGCTCGCCAGCGGGGAAGGAACATTCAGTACTTC.

The genes are TRBV10-3 and TRBJ2-4; TRBD1 matches at 11 bases. The CDR3 totals 14 residues. V trimming: 10 bases; J trimming: 8 bases; junction bases outside the gene matches: 10. The V gene's germline CDR1 is ENHRY and CDR2 SYGVKD. The CDR3 DNA reads as TGTGCCACCCAGGGACAGGGGGTATCGGACATTCAGTACTTC. It codes for CATQGQGVSDIQYF.

The rearrangement links TRBV21-1 to TRBJ1-5; the listed D gene, TRBD1, was not tested against the DNA. TRBV21-1 is a listed pseudogene. CDR3 length: 15 residues. CDR3 coding DNA: TGTGCCAGCAGCAAACTGGACAGCCTGGATCAGCCCCAGCATTTT. The encoded protein is CASSKLDSLDQPQHF.